The clone carrying this T cell receptor (beta chain) came up once. What it recognizes is unknown. The sample belongs to a study of OX40 agonist ivuxolimab in advanced cancers. V shed 3 bases and J 9 bases; nucleotides not matched to a gene: 4. CDR1 SGHNT and CDR2 YENEEA come from the germline V gene. The CDR3 has 14 residues. The assay was immunoSEQ multiplex PCR, and TCRdb's table has in-frame clones only and misses some. This sample has about 22,000 clones, with approximately 82% found just once. General study findings and limits: CD4+ and CD8+ T cells in blood underwent clonal expansion by week 6 at 0.1 to 3.0 mg/kg.

This chain uses TRBV11-3 with TRBJ2-1, with TRBD2 matching 11 bases. Here the sequenced sample was CD4+ or CD8+ T cells sorted from blood, taken in a trial of the OX40 agonist ivuxolimab. This receptor was identified in an adult with an advanced solid tumor such as melanoma, head and neck, liver or kidney cancer. CDR3 region: CASSFSGGVSEQFF. The DNA of the CDR3 is TGTGCCAGCAGCTTTAGCGGGGGGGTATCTGAGCAGTTCTTC.